Listed here are 28 T cell receptor beta chains from one sample, sequenced in a study of blood T cell repertoires in COVID-19. Profiled with immunoSEQ multiplex PCR; TCRdb holds only in-frame clones, not every one. The top ten hold roughly 48% of the sample, which has about 69,000 clones, 60% to 80% seen once. Material for sequencing was peripheral blood. Receptors were obtained from a human donor in a cohort sampled during active COVID-19.

The chain joins TRBV7-8 to TRBJ2-5; no reliable D call. The CDR3 totals 12 residues. Germline CDR1 SGHVS, CDR2 FQNEAQ. The V end was cut by 6 bases, the J end by 4 bases, with 9 bases between. The CDR3 region has the DNA TGTGCCAGCAGTGAGGCTCGAGAGACCCAGTACTTC. Residues: CASSEARETQYF.

J is TRBJ1-4 and V is TRBV19, with 8 nucleotides matching TRBD1. This CDR3 comprises 16 residues. V trimming: 4 bases; J trimming: 6 bases; junction bases outside the gene matches: 10. Germline CDR1 is LNHDA and CDR2 is SQIVND (reference sequence). The CDR3 bases are TGTGCCAGTAGTAGGGGACAGGTCGGGATCGATGAAAAACTGTTTTTT. Its translation: CASSRGQVGIDEKLFF.

This chain links TRBV5-8 with TRBJ2-5; TRBD2 matches at 9 bases. Trimming took 4 bases from V and 5 from J; bases not matched to a gene: 15. This CDR3 is 17 amino acids long. From germline, CDR1 is SGHTS and CDR2 YDEGEE. The CDR3, as DNA: TGTGCCAGCAGCCCTGGTGGTAGCGGGGGCCCCCGGGAGACCCAGTACTTC. The encoded protein is CASSPGGSGGPRETQYF. Complete variable domain (other parts from reference TRBV5-8 and TRBJ2-5): EAGVTQSPTHLIKTRGQQATLRCSPISGHTSVYWYQQALGLGLQFLLWYDEGEERNRGNFPPRFSGRQFPNYSSELNVNALELEDSALYLCASSPGGSGGPRETQYFGPGTRLLVL.

For this clone: Germline and junction disagree at one end, which may indicate a read error. The V gene is TRBV2, the J gene TRBJ2-7; TRBD2 matches at 8 bases. This CDR3 is 16 amino acids long. The germline CDR1 and CDR2 sequences are SNHLY and FYNNEI. The CDR3, as DNA: TGTGCCACCAGTAGGACTAGCATGAATCCCTCATACGAGCAGTACTTC. It is translated as CATSRTSMNPSYEQYF.

The chain is built from TRBV6-4 and TRBJ2-5, with TRBD2 matching over 9 bases. The germline gives CDR1 MRHNA, CDR2 SNTAGT. The CDR3 length is 15 residues. V lost 4 bases, J lost 1 base, and 4 bases stayed unmatched. DNA of the CDR3: TGTGCCAGCAGTGCCCTAGCGGGATCCCAAGAGACCCAGTACTTC. This sequence encodes CASSALAGSQETQYF.

V usage is TRBV15 and J usage is TRBJ2-1; D possibly corresponds to TRBD2 (5 bases). V was clipped by 0 bases and J by 8 bases, with 8 bases between them. This CDR3 is 13 amino acids long. Germline CDR1 is LNHNV and CDR2 is YYDKDF (reference sequence). The CDR3 spells CATSRDRGDEQFF. The CDR3 nucleotides are TGTGCCACCAGCAGAGATCGGGGAGATGAGCAGTTCTTC.

V is TRBV10-3 and J is TRBJ2-1; TRBD1 agrees at 7 bases. Losses at the gene ends were 6 bases for V and 8 bases for J; bases not matched to a gene: 10. The CDR3 is 14 amino acids. Germline lookup yields CDR1 ENHRY and CDR2 SYGVKD. DNA of the CDR3: TGTGCCATCAGATCTGACAGGGCCGGCGATGAGCAGTTCTTC. It codes for CAIRSDRAGDEQFF.

CDR3 sequence: CASSITGSYEQYF. The CDR3 nucleotides are TGTGCCAGTAGTATCACAGGGTCCTACGAGCAGTACTTC. The chain combines TRBV19 with TRBJ2-7, with D possibly matching TRBD1 (6 bases). Germline V gene data show CDR1 as LNHDA and CDR2 as SQIVND (reference sequence). The CDR3 runs 13 residues. With 3 bases removed from V and 1 base from J, the gap between germline ends came to 7 bases. The full variable domain, in which reference TRBV19 and TRBJ2-7 provide the parts outside the CDR3, is DGGITQSPKYLFRKEGQNVTLSCEQNLNHDAMYWYRQDPGQGLRLIYYSQIVNDFQKGDIAEGYSVSREKKESFPLTVTSAQKNPTAFYLCASSITGSYEQYFGPGTRLTVT.

The chain carries TRBV13 and TRBJ2-3; TRBD2 matches at 13 bases. CDR3 size: 15 residues. Per germline, CDR1 PRHDT and CDR2 FYEKMQ (reference sequence). V was pared by 5 bases and J by 4 bases, with 3 bases of the junction left unmatched. The CDR3 nucleotides are TGTGCCAGCAGCCAGGGACTAGCGGGGCCAGATACGCAGTATTTT. It yields the protein CASSQGLAGPDTQYF.

The J gene is TRBJ1-5, the V gene TRBV10-1; 7 bases agree with TRBD1. The germline V gene encodes CDR1 WNHNN and CDR2 SYGVQD (reference sequence). The CDR3 is 13 residues long. V gave up 5 bases and J gave up 4 bases; unmatched junction bases: 2. The CDR3 here is CASSQTGNQPQHF. The CDR3 bases are TGCGCCAGCAGTCAGACAGGGAATCAGCCCCAGCATTTT.

The J gene is TRBJ1-1, the V gene TRBV19; tentative D call: TRBD1 (5 bases). The ends were cut back, 0 bases at V and 5 bases at J, with 22 bases in the middle. CDR3 length equals 18 residues. CDR1 and CDR2 from the germline V gene are LNHDA and SQIVND (reference sequence). CDR3 sequence (DNA): TGTGCCAGTAGTATAGATCCAAGGGGCCTGGTCAGTCAGACTGAAGCTTTCTTT. Amino acid sequence: CASSIDPRGLVSQTEAFF.

The chain joins TRBV28 to TRBJ1-1; 8 bases map to TRBD1. V shed 4 bases and J 2 bases; nucleotides not matched to a gene: 6. This CDR3 contains 15 residues. From germline, CDR1 is MDHEN and CDR2 SYDVKM. The CDR3 DNA follows: TGTGCCAGCAGTTCCTACAGGGGGAGAAACACTGAAGCTTTCTTT. Translating gives CASSSYRGRNTEAFF.

The chain combines TRBV6-5 with TRBJ2-3, with 7 bases lining up with TRBD2. Germline V gene sequence: CDR1 MNHEY, CDR2 SVGAGI. V lost 0 bases to trimming and J lost 2 bases; unmatched junction nucleotides: 2. The CDR3 consists of 15 residues. The CDR3, as DNA: TGTGCCAGCAGTTACTCAGCGGGGTTCACAGATACGCAGTATTTT. Translation: CASSYSAGFTDTQYF.

This clone was found a few times. This chain uses TRBV28 with TRBJ1-2; TRBD1 aligns across 9 bases. In germline, CDR1 is MDHEN, CDR2 SYDVKM. The CDR3 covers 16 residues. The junction had 11 bases not matched to a gene; V was cut back by 5 bases and J by 4 bases. CDR3 DNA: TGTGCCAGCAGTCCCGCCGGGACAGGGATTGCCTATGGCTACACCTTC. Translating gives CASSPAGTGIAYGYTF.

The V gene is TRBV3-1 (or the pseudogene TRBV3-2), the J gene TRBJ1-6, with D unresolved. The germline gives CDR1 LGHDT, CDR2 YNNKEL (reference sequence). Trimming stripped 4 bases from V and 10 bases from J, with 11 bases between. CDR3 length equals 13 residues. CDR3 nucleotides: TGTGCCAGCAGCCCGAAGGAGTGGTCACCCCTCCACTTT. It codes for CASSPKEWSPLHF.

V is TRBV30 and J is TRBJ2-2; 7 bases fit TRBD1. Germline V gene lookup returns CDR1 GTSNPN and CDR2 SVGIG (reference sequence). The V gene end was trimmed by 1 base and the J gene end by 4 bases; junction bases not matched to a gene: 9. This CDR3 region has 16 residues. The CDR3 DNA reads TGTGCCTGGAGTGGTGTAGTACGACAGGGCACCGGGGAGCTGTTTTTT. Protein product: CAWSGVVRQGTGELFF.

This chain joins TRBV10-2 and TRBJ2-3, with D possibly matching TRBD1 (8 bases). Trimming removed 7 bases at V and 2 bases at J, with 19 bases between. This CDR3 has 16 residues. CDR1 and CDR2 from the germline V gene are WSHSY and SAAADI. The CDR3, as DNA: TGCGCCAGCAACGGGCGTACAGGGGGGGACACAGATACGCAGTATTTT. Translation: CASNGRTGGDTDTQYF.

CDR3 coding DNA: TGTGCCAGCAGCCGGACTAGCGGGAGCTCCGAGCAGTTCTTC. It yields the protein CASSRTSGSSEQFF. The V and J genes are TRBV14 and TRBJ2-1, with 13 bases matching TRBD2. CDR1 is SGHDN and CDR2 is FVKESK in the germline V gene. V was pared by 4 bases and J by 10 bases, with 4 bases of the junction left unmatched. This CDR3 is 14 amino acids long.

This clone was seen many times. The genes are TRBV2 and TRBJ1-6; TRBD1 matches at 8 bases. The V segment lost 10 bases and the J segment 6 bases; nucleotides outside the gene matches: 5. The CDR3 runs 13 residues. Germline V lookup: CDR1 SNHLY, CDR2 FYNNEI. CDR3 sequence (DNA): TGTGCCACCCGGACAGGGCCTAATTCACCCCTCCACTTT. This sequence encodes CATRTGPNSPLHF.

The chain recombines TRBV24-1 with TRBJ2-5; a weak D match, TRBD1 (6 bases). Trimming removed 3 bases at V and 4 bases at J, with 11 bases between. Per germline, CDR1 KGHDR and CDR2 SFDVKD. CDR3 length: 14 amino acids. The CDR3 nucleotides read TGTGCCACCAGTGATACACAGGGCCGAGAGACCCAGTACTTC. Translating it yields CATSDTQGRETQYF.

For the CDR3, the DNA is TGTGCCAGCAGCCCAAATAGCTCTGGCGGGGAGCTGTTTTTT. Amino acid sequence: CASSPNSSGGELFF. The chain links TRBV7-2 to TRBJ2-2; no definite D call. The CDR3 is 14 amino acids. Germline CDR1 is SGHTA and CDR2 is FQGNSA. Trimming removed 5 bases at V and 7 bases at J, with 14 bases between.

This chain links TRBV7-9 with TRBJ2-3; tentatively, D is TRBD2 (5 bases). The CDR3 runs to 13 residues. The germline CDR1 and CDR2 sequences are SEHNR and FQNEAQ (reference sequence). V was cut by 5 bases and J by 6 bases, with 12 bases left in between. The CDR3 sequence: CASSAGEGDTQYF. The CDR3 DNA follows: TGTGCCAGCAGCGCCGGTGAGGGTGATACGCAGTATTTT.

The rearrangement links TRBV5-1 to TRBJ2-3; 10 nucleotides agree with TRBD2. CDR1 is SGHRS, CDR2 YFSETQ, per germline. CDR3 size: 17 residues. V lost 4 bases to trimming and J lost 1 base; unmatched junction nucleotides: 9. CDR3 coding DNA: TGCGCCAGCAGCCCCCGGCTAGCGGGGGTCCGCACAGATACGCAGTATTTT. Protein sequence: CASSPRLAGVRTDTQYF.

This clone was counted only a few times. Other DNA variants within this sample encode the same CDR3. J is TRBJ2-3 and V is TRBV24-1, with 11 bases fitting TRBD1. The CDR3 runs to 14 residues. The ends lost 7 bases at V and 3 bases at J; junction bases unmatched: 2. Germline CDR1 and CDR2: KGHDR and SFDVKD. CDR3: CATRGDRGTDTQYF. The CDR3 nucleotides read TGTGCCACCAGGGGGGACAGGGGGACAGATACGCAGTATTTT.

The chain carries TRBV3-1 (or the pseudogene TRBV3-2) and TRBJ2-3; 7 nucleotides line up with TRBD2. This CDR3 contains 15 residues. Germline V lookup: CDR1 LGHDT, CDR2 YNNKEL (reference sequence). With 5 bases clipped from V and 4 bases from J, the junction kept 9 bases outside the gene matches. The CDR3 DNA sequence: TGTGCCAGCAGCTGGAGCGGGGCCGAGGCAGATACGCAGTATTTT. Amino acid sequence: CASSWSGAEADTQYF.

This chain uses TRBV5-1 with TRBJ2-1, with TRBD2 matching over 12 bases. The ends lost 4 bases at V and 6 bases at J; junction bases unmatched: 8. Germline V CDR1 and CDR2: SGHRS, YFSETQ. CDR3 length: 16 amino acids. The CDR3: CASSPTGTSGLNEQFF. CDR3 bases: TGCGCCAGCAGCCCCACCGGGACTAGCGGGCTCAATGAGCAGTTCTTC. Based on the CDR3 plus reference TRBV5-1 and TRBJ2-1, the full variable domain is KAGVTQTPRYLIKTRGQQVTLSCSPISGHRSVSWYQQTPGQGLQFLFEYFSETQRNKGNFPGRFSGRQFSNSRSEMNVSTLELGDSALYLCASSPTGTSGLNEQFFGPGTRLTVL.

The chain employs TRBV18 and TRBJ2-3, with a tentative D call TRBD1 (5 bases). The CDR3 has 15 residues. The V end lost 4 bases, the J end lost 1 base, and 12 bases lay between the germline ends. Germline values: CDR1 KGHSH, CDR2 LQKENI. For the CDR3, the DNA is TGTGCCAGCTCACACAGGTCCGGTGGCACAGATACGCAGTATTTT. Encoded protein: CASSHRSGGTDTQYF.

This clone appeared a single time. The chain is built from TRBV19 and TRBJ1-2; D is uncertain. CDR1 LNHDA and CDR2 SQIVND come from the germline V gene (reference sequence). This CDR3 spans 16 amino acids. V dropped 3 bases and J dropped 2 bases, with 16 bases sitting between them. The DNA of the CDR3 is TGTGCCAGTAGTATCGACGGGGTCTACCTGAACTATGGCTACACCTTC. Protein sequence: CASSIDGVYLNYGYTF.